This passage covers 31 T cell receptor beta chains from one sample sequenced in a study of blood T cell repertoires in COVID-19. TCRdb's table, derived via immunoSEQ multiplex PCR, lists solely in-frame clones and lacks some. The repertoire holds 65,000 to 95,000 clones, with around 85% as singletons. The sequencing sample was made of peripheral blood. Receptors were obtained from a man aged 25-45 years with acute or convalescent COVID-19.

The chain recombines TRBV18 with TRBJ1-5; D ambiguous. The germline V gene encodes CDR1 KGHSH and CDR2 LQKENI. The CDR3 is made up of 14 amino acids. The V and J ends lost 2 bases and 4 bases respectively, with 9 bases between them. The CDR3 DNA reads TGTGCCAGCTCACCATCCCGGGATAATCAGCCCCAGCATTTT. It yields the protein CASSPSRDNQPQHF.

This chain joins TRBV6-2 or TRBV6-3 and TRBJ2-1; 8 bases are shared with TRBD1. This CDR3 is built from 15 residues. Trimming cost V 0 bases and J 4 bases; bases outside gene matches: 2. Germline lookup yields CDR1 MNHEY and CDR2 SVGEGT. The CDR3 nucleotides are TGTGCCAGCAGTTACTCAGGGACAGGTTACAATGAGCAGTTCTTC. The encoded protein is CASSYSGTGYNEQFF.

This chain joins TRBV7-2 and TRBJ2-5; 9 bases are a match to TRBD1. The CDR3 loop spans 15 amino acids. J lost 4 bases, V lost 8 bases, and 11 bases had no gene match. Germline V gives CDR1 SGHTA, CDR2 FQGNSA. The CDR3 sequence is CASQPMTGGRETQYF. The CDR3 region has the DNA TGTGCCAGCCAACCAATGACAGGGGGGCGAGAGACCCAGTACTTC.

This clone was observed a handful of times. V is TRBV2 and J is TRBJ1-2; D is ambiguous. V dropped 9 bases and J dropped 8 bases, with 19 bases sitting between them. This CDR3 has 13 residues. Germline V gene sequence: CDR1 SNHLY, CDR2 FYNNEI. The CDR3 protein is CASHLTFIYGYTF. As DNA, the CDR3 is TGTGCCAGTCACTTGACATTTATCTACGGCTACACCTTC.

The rearrangement links TRBV5-4 to TRBJ2-7; 12 nucleotides match TRBD2. V lost 3 bases to trimming and J lost 1 base; unmatched junction nucleotides: 8. This CDR3 spans 17 amino acids. CDR1 is SGHNT and CDR2 is YYREEE in the germline V gene (reference sequence). The CDR3 DNA reads as TGTGCCAGCAGCTCGATCGTCCTAGCGGGAGGGTCCTACGAGCAGTACTTC. It specifies CASSSIVLAGGSYEQYF.

The V gene is TRBV11-2, the J gene TRBJ2-7; no firm D call. The CDR3 is 14 amino acids. Deletions cut 1 base from V and 2 bases from J, with 9 bases between. Germline CDR1 reads SGHAT; CDR2 reads FQNNGV. CDR3 protein: CASSLGGSTYEQYF. As DNA, the CDR3 is TGTGCCAGCAGCTTAGGCGGTTCCACCTACGAGCAGTACTTC.

This chain links TRBV4-1 with TRBJ2-1; TRBD2 agrees at 11 bases. J lost 8 bases, V lost 4 bases, and 10 bases had no gene match. CDR3 length: 16 residues. The V gene's germline CDR1 is MGHRA and CDR2 YSYEKL. This CDR3 reads CASSRITSGRGDEQFF. In DNA form, the CDR3 reads TGCGCCAGCAGCCGAATAACTAGCGGGAGAGGAGATGAGCAGTTCTTC.

The chain couples TRBV19 to TRBJ1-5, with D unclear. The V gene's germline CDR1 is LNHDA and CDR2 SQIVND (reference sequence). The CDR3 runs 14 residues. Trimming left V 3 bases short and J 6 bases short, with 12 bases between. The chain's CDR3 is CASSIAGDGQPQHF. Written as DNA, the CDR3 is TGTGCCAGTAGTATTGCCGGGGATGGTCAGCCCCAGCATTTT.

In its sample, this clone was seen once. This chain uses TRBV25-1 with TRBJ2-3; possible D gene TRBD1, 5 bases. CDR1 is MGHDK, CDR2 SYGVNS, per germline. This CDR3 is built from 16 residues. V gave up 5 bases and J gave up 4 bases, with 19 bases separating them. CDR3 in amino acids: CASSLGDAGWADTQYF. The CDR3 nucleotides are TGTGCCAGCAGTCTGGGCGATGCAGGGTGGGCAGATACGCAGTATTTT.

This clone was seen a single time. The chain uses TRBV11-2 and TRBJ2-7; 8 positions agree with TRBD2. The CDR3 has 14 amino acids. V lost 2 bases, J lost 6 bases, and 6 bases stayed unmatched. Per the germline V gene, CDR1 is SGHAT and CDR2 is FQNNGV. The CDR3 bases are TGTGCCAGCAGCTTACAGCGGGAGTATGGCGAGCAGTACTTC. Its translation: CASSLQREYGEQYF.

The V gene is TRBV7-8, the J gene TRBJ1-2; possibly TRBD1 for D (5 bases). V was shortened by 10 bases and J by 2 bases, with 11 bases between the two germline ends. Germline CDR1 and CDR2: SGHVS and FQNEAQ. CDR3 size: 12 residues. The CDR3 loop is CATTGSNYGYTF. The CDR3 coding sequence is TGTGCCACCACAGGTTCCAACTATGGCTACACCTTC.

This clone was seen a single time. The chain employs TRBV2 and TRBJ1-4; TRBD1 aligns across 8 bases. The germline V gene encodes CDR1 SNHLY and CDR2 FYNNEI. This CDR3 is built from 13 residues. V lost 2 bases and J lost 8; bases outside the gene matches: 1. This chain's CDR3 is CASSEWTGEKLFF. For the CDR3, the DNA is TGTGCCAGCAGTGAATGGACAGGGGAAAAACTGTTTTTT.

V and J are TRBV14 and TRBJ2-7, with D perhaps matching TRBD2 (5 bases). Trimming shortened V by 1 base and J by 0 bases, and 13 bases separated the two germline ends. CDR1 and CDR2 from the germline V gene are SGHDN and FVKESK. There are 16 residues in the CDR3. CDR3 DNA: TGTGCCAGCAGCCAAGTGTGGACTGCGAGCTCCTACGAGCAGTACTTC. Translating gives CASSQVWTASSYEQYF.

The rearrangement links TRBV28 to TRBJ2-7, with TRBD2 matching 7 bases. The germline CDR1 and CDR2 sequences are MDHEN and SYDVKM. This CDR3 has 13 amino acids. V lost 3 bases to trimming and J lost 4 bases; unmatched junction nucleotides: 3. This chain's CDR3 is CASSFGGRYEQYF. CDR3 sequence (DNA): TGTGCCAGCAGTTTCGGCGGGAGATACGAGCAGTACTTC.

The chain joins TRBV6-6 to TRBJ2-7; TRBD1 matches 10 bases. The CDR3 runs to 15 residues. Germline CDR1 MNHNY, CDR2 SVGAGI (reference sequence). J gave up 6 bases and V 0 bases, and 5 bases lay outside the gene matches. CDR3 in amino acids: CASSYSRDRGGEQYF. The CDR3 DNA sequence: TGTGCCAGCAGTTACTCCCGGGACAGGGGAGGCGAGCAGTACTTC.

The V and J genes are TRBV4-3 and TRBJ1-4; D is unclear. CDR1 is LGHNA, CDR2 YSLEER, per germline. CDR3 length: 15 residues. V lost 1 base to trimming and J lost 7 bases, with 13 bases between them. The CDR3 DNA reads TGCGCCAGCAGCCAAGCTGAGAGGGTCTTTGAAAAACTGTTTTTT. Its translation: CASSQAERVFEKLFF.

This clone was seen only a few times. The chain combines TRBV15 with TRBJ1-1, with a tentative D call TRBD1 (5 bases). CDR3 length: 16 amino acids. With 5 bases removed from V and 0 bases from J, the gap between germline ends came to 16 bases. Per the germline V gene, CDR1 is LNHNV and CDR2 is YYDKDF (reference sequence). Here the CDR3 DNA reads TGTGCCACCAGCGCGCAGGGTTCGGTCATGAACACTGAAGCTTTCTTT. This translates into CATSAQGSVMNTEAFF.

The chain couples TRBV5-1 to TRBJ2-7, with D possibly being TRBD1 (5 bases). The germline V gene has CDR1 SGHRS and CDR2 YFSETQ. The CDR3 has 14 amino acids. V lost 4 bases to trimming and J lost 2 bases, with 13 bases between them. CDR3 sequence (DNA): TGCGCCAGCAGCCTCGGAGACAGCGCCTACGAGCAGTACTTC. Encoded protein: CASSLGDSAYEQYF.

The chain employs TRBV7-2 and TRBJ2-5, with a tentative D call TRBD1 (5 bases). CDR1 SGHTA and CDR2 FQGNSA come from the germline V gene. V was clipped by 1 base and J by 7 bases, with 19 bases between them. The CDR3 spans 16 residues. The chain's CDR3 is CASSLVSGSLERTQYF. The DNA of the CDR3 is TGTGCCAGCAGCTTAGTATCAGGGTCCCTAGAGCGGACCCAGTACTTC.

A remark on this clone: A junction end diverges from the germline sequence, so it may reflect a read error. This chain uses TRBV6-6 with TRBJ2-7, with 7 bases matching TRBD2. This CDR3 has 14 amino acids. Germline CDR1 is MNHNY and CDR2 is SVGAGI (reference sequence). The CDR3: CASSYSHQGGLTQF. The CDR3 DNA reads as TGTGCCAGCAGTTACTCGCACCAGGGAGGGCTGACTCAATTC.

The genes are TRBV18 and TRBJ2-7; 7 bases align to TRBD1. The CDR3 is 14 residues long. The J segment lost 3 bases and the V segment lost 2 bases, leaving 4 bases of the junction unmatched. CDR1 and CDR2 from the germline V gene are KGHSH and LQKENI. CDR3 DNA sequence: TGTGCCAGCTCACCATTCCGGGACAGCTACGAGCAGTACTTC. This sequence encodes CASSPFRDSYEQYF.

The chain employs TRBV27 and TRBJ2-3; TRBD2 is a possible D gene (5 bases). V shed 7 bases and J shed 6 bases, with 11 bases lying between them. The CDR3 is 12 residues long. From germline, CDR1 is MNHEY and CDR2 SMNVEV (reference sequence). CDR3: CASNWPGDTQYF. The CDR3 nucleotides are TGTGCCAGCAACTGGCCGGGGGATACGCAGTATTTT.

The CDR3, as DNA: TGCGCCAGCAGCCATCGACCCGCGACTAGCGGGAGCACCGGGGAGCTGTTTTTT. This translates into CASSHRPATSGSTGELFF. The V and J genes are TRBV5-1 and TRBJ2-2; 12 bases agree with TRBD2. The J segment lost 4 bases and the V segment lost 4 bases, leaving 11 bases of the junction unmatched. The CDR3 covers 18 residues. Germline V gene sequence: CDR1 SGHRS, CDR2 YFSETQ.

The chain carries TRBV6-5 and TRBJ1-5; D possibly corresponds to TRBD1 (5 bases). Germline CDR1 is MNHEY and CDR2 is SVGAGI. Between the trimmed V and J ends, which lost 5 bases and 6 bases, there was a span of 11 bases. This CDR3 region has 13 residues. The CDR3 DNA sequence: TGTGCCAGCAGTAGGACATCAAGTCAGCCCCAGCATTTT. Its protein is CASSRTSSQPQHF.

V is TRBV7-9 and J is TRBJ2-7; 10 bases agree with TRBD1. V gave up 5 bases and J gave up 4 bases; unmatched junction bases: 5. The CDR3 has 14 amino acids. The germline V gene has CDR1 SEHNR and CDR2 FQNEAQ (reference sequence). The CDR3 is CASSQPDRGYEQYF. The CDR3 coding sequence is TGTGCCAGCAGCCAACCGGACAGGGGGTACGAGCAGTACTTC.

The rearrangement uses TRBV30 and TRBJ2-5; TRBD1 matches 9 bases. Germline CDR1 is GTSNPN and CDR2 is SVGIG (reference sequence). This CDR3 is 14 amino acids long. Trimming cost V 5 bases and J 5 bases; bases outside gene matches: 9. Here the CDR3 DNA reads TGTGCCTGGGACGAGGGACAGGGTGGGGAGACCCAGTACTTC. Translating gives CAWDEGQGGETQYF. Filled out from reference TRBV30 and TRBJ2-5, the complete variable domain reads SQTIHQWPATLVQPVGSPLSLECTVEGTSNPNLYWYRQAAGRGLQLLFYSVGIGQISSEVPQNLSASRPQDRQFILSSKKLLLSDSGFYLCAWDEGQGGETQYFGPGTRLLVL.

The V call is TRBV10-1, the J call TRBJ2-3; the match to TRBD2 covers 8 bases. Germline-derived CDR1 and CDR2 are WNHNN and SYGVQD (reference sequence). V dropped 4 bases and J dropped 4; count of bases not matched to a gene: 16. This CDR3 comprises 18 residues. CDR3 protein: CASSADETQRERADTQYF. The CDR3 nucleotides read TGCGCCAGCAGTGCGGACGAAACCCAGCGGGAGAGGGCAGATACGCAGTATTTT.

This rearrangement joins TRBV29-1 to TRBJ2-1; D not resolved. With 7 bases removed from V and 7 bases from J, the gap between germline ends came to 14 bases. Germline CDR1 SQVTM, CDR2 ANQGSEA. The CDR3 is 12 amino acids. DNA of the CDR3: TGCAGCGGCAACCGTGCGGTAAATGAGCAGTTCTTC. Translation gives CSGNRAVNEQFF.

Only one count was recorded for this clone. The chain is built from TRBV7-2 and TRBJ1-1; the D is unclear. V lost 6 bases and J lost 5, with 13 bases in between. Per germline, CDR1 SGHTA and CDR2 FQGNSA. CDR3 length: 13 amino acids. Here the CDR3 reads CASSLAMGTEAFF. The DNA for the CDR3 is TGTGCCAGCAGTCTAGCAATGGGGACTGAAGCTTTCTTT. Together with reference TRBV7-2 and TRBJ1-1, the CDR3 gives the full variable domain: GAGVSQSPSNKVTEKGKDVELRCDPISGHTALYWYRQSLGQGLEFLIYFQGNSAPDKSGLPSDRFSAERTGGSVSTLTIQRTQQEDSAVYLCASSLAMGTEAFFGQGTRLTVV.

V and J are TRBV30 and TRBJ1-2; D is possibly TRBD1 (5 bases). The CDR3 contains 14 residues. The germline V gene has CDR1 GTSNPN and CDR2 SVGIG (reference sequence). Trimming left V 1 base short and J 2 bases short, with 11 bases between. The CDR3 bases are TGTGCCTGGAGTGAGGAGACAGCCAACTATGGCTACACCTTC. Protein product: CAWSEETANYGYTF.

V usage is TRBV4-3 and J usage is TRBJ2-1, with 10 positions matching TRBD2. The CDR3 runs to 18 residues. The germline gives CDR1 LGHNA, CDR2 YSLEER. Trimming cost V 0 bases and J 4 bases; bases outside gene matches: 9. DNA for the CDR3: TGCGCCAGCAGCCAAGATTGGCCAAGCGGGAGGGTTTACAATGAGCAGTTCTTC. The encoded protein is CASSQDWPSGRVYNEQFF.